This record looks at one TCR beta chain sequence and its context. Since no conserved phenylalanine or tryptophan closes the CDR3, a read error is the likely cause. The DNA is omitted, as the CDR3 cannot be located on it reliably, and the CDR3 follows TCRdb's listing. From germline, CDR1 is KGHDR and CDR2 SFDVKD. Including both end residues, the CDR3 is 9 amino acids long. TCRdb's copy holds only in-frame clones and misses some; the assay was immunoSEQ multiplex PCR. The sample has 300,000 to 400,000 clones; about 88% are singletons. These data come from a study of blood T cell repertoires in COVID-19.

The chain links TRBV24-1 to TRBJ1-1; the D segment call TRBD1 is taken from the table without a DNA check. Sequenced material: peripheral blood. The receptor was derived from a woman in her 70s with COVID-19, enrolled during active disease. The CDR3 loop reads CATSVGTGG.